The 4 T cell receptor beta chains below were found in one sample sequenced in a study of read filtering for tumor transcriptome and immune sequencing. This library used around 400 ng RNA and molecular barcoded adaptors spanning alpha/delta and beta/gamma chains. One entry per CDR3 protein results from TCRdb running MiXCR on the reads. The repertoire has about 5,700 distinct CDR3 sequences, about 20% of them found once; the top ten carry approximately 20%. What was sequenced was a population of CD138-negative cells sorted from bone marrow. The receptors come from a donor at least 40 years old with multiple myeloma.

In its sample, this clonotype ranks as medium-sized (0.01 to 0.1%). CDR3 protein: CASSAGDSNTEAFF. As DNA, the CDR3 is TGTGCCAGCAGTGCAGGGGACTCGAACACTGAAGCTTTCTTT. V is TRBV6-1 and J is TRBJ1-1, with a weak D call TRBD1 (6 bases). With 4 bases removed from V and 1 base from J, the gap between germline ends came to 10 bases. The length of the CDR3 is 14 residues. Germline V lookup: CDR1 MNHNS, CDR2 SASEGT.

This clonotype qualifies as medium-sized. Written as DNA, the CDR3 is TGTGCCAGCACCCCAGGGACTAGCGGGATTGCCGGGGAGCTGTTTTTT. It yields the protein CASTPGTSGIAGELFF. V gene TRBV6-5 combines with J gene TRBJ2-2; TRBD2 matches at 13 bases. The V gene end was trimmed by 7 bases and the J gene end by 6 bases; junction bases not matched to a gene: 8. The germline V gene encodes CDR1 MNHEY and CDR2 SVGAGI. The CDR3 has 16 amino acids.

This clonotype was picked up many times. The CDR3 DNA sequence: TGTGCCAGCAAGCCGGGGAACCAAGTGGGGACCCAGTACTTC. This codes for CASKPGNQVGTQYF. The chain couples TRBV6-1 to TRBJ2-5; maybe TRBD2 (5 bases). V was clipped by 7 bases and J by 7 bases, with 19 bases between them. CDR3 length equals 14 residues. Germline assignment: CDR1 MNHNS and CDR2 SASEGT.

This rearrangement joins TRBV5-1 to TRBJ2-5; D gene unclear. Between the trimmed V and J ends, which lost 2 bases and 1 base, there was a span of 3 bases. The CDR3 loop spans 12 amino acids. The germline V gene has CDR1 SGHRS and CDR2 YFSETQ. The CDR3 loop is CASSFLQETQYF. The CDR3 bases are TGCGCCAGCAGCTTCCTCCAAGAGACCCAGTACTTC.